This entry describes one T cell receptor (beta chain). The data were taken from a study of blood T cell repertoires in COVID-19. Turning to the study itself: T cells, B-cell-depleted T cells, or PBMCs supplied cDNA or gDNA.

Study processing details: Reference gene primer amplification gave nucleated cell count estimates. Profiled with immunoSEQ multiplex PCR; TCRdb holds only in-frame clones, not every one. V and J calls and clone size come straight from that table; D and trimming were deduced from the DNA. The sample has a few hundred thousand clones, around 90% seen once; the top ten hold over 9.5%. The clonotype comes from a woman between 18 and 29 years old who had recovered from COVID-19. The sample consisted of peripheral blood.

The CDR3 protein is CASSFSPYTNTEAFF. CDR3 DNA: TGTGCCAGCAGTTTTTCTCCTTACACGAACACTGAAGCTTTCTTT. The genes are TRBV6-5 and TRBJ1-1; D not certain. Deletions cut 4 bases from V and 1 base from J, with 13 bases between. The CDR3 extends over 15 amino acids. CDR1 and CDR2 (germline): MNHEY, SVGAGI.